Here is one T cell receptor beta chain with its context. The CDR3 is made up of 16 amino acids. CDR1 is PRHDT and CDR2 is FYEKMQ in the germline V gene (reference sequence). V lost 7 bases and J lost 1, with 14 bases in between. Profiled with immunoSEQ multiplex PCR; TCRdb holds only in-frame clones, not every one. The sample holds approximately 3,000 clones, less than 90% seen once. The data were obtained in a study of T cells in lung cancer brain metastases. The V and J genes are TRBV13 and TRBJ2-6; D perhaps matches TRBD2 (5 bases). The receptor was derived from a woman aged 60-75 years with non-small cell lung cancer. Sequencing input: tumor tissue from the primary lung tumor. As DNA, the CDR3 is TGTGCCAGCATGGACTCCCGTGGATCTGGGGCCAACGTCCTGACTTTC. Amino acids: CASMDSRGSGANVLTF.